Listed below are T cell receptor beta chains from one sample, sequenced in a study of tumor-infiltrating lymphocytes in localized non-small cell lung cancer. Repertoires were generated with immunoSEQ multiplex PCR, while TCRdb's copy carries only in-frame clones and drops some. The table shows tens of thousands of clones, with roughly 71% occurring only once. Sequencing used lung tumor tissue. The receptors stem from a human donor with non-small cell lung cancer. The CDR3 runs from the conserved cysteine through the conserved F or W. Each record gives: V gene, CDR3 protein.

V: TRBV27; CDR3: CASRFRYSGANVLTF
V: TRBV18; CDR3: CASSALGGADNEQFF
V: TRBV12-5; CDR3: CASGLEGLGTEAFF
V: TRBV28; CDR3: CASTGQRLSNYGYTF
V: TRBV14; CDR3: CASSQDGQVWNEQYF
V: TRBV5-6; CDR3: CASSLGDTQYF
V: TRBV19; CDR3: CASSIGRTGGYTF
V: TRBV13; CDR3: CASSPGTGASGTQYF
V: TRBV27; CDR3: CASSLLGTGSYEQYF
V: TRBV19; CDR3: CASSIGGPTSGRLYEQYF
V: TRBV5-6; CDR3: CASSFRQGGTGNTIYF
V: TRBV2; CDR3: CASSVDRSSYNEQFF
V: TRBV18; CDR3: CASSPDGLEQYF
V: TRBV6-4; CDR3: CASSGLAGEGTDTQYF
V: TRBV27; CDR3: CASILIRDKGNYGYTF
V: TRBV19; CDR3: CASREGTSSYNEQFF
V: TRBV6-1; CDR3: CASSGGTSGRSYYNEQFF